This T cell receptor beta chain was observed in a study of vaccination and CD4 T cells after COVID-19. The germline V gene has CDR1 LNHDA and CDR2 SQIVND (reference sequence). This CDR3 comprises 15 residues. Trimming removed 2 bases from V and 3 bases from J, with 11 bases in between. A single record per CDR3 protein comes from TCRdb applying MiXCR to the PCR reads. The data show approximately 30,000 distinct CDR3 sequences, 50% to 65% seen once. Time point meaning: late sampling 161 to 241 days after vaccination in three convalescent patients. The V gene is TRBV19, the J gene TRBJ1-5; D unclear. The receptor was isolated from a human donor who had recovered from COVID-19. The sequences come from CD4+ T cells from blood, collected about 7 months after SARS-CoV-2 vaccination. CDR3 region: CASSIRRELNQPQHF. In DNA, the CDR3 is TGTGCCAGTAGTATACGACGGGAGCTCAATCAGCCCCAGCATTTT.